This T cell receptor (beta chain) derives from a study of control samples from healthy donors and cancer patients. Sequencing used immunoSEQ multiplex PCR; TCRdb keeps in-frame clones, though not all of them. The repertoire consists of 150,000 or so clones, with more than 80% occurring once and the leading ten covering less than 8.5%. With 3 bases clipped from V and 1 base from J, the junction kept 7 bases outside the gene matches. This CDR3 contains 18 residues. CDR1 and CDR2 (germline): LGHDT, YNNKEL (reference sequence). The chain carries TRBV3-1 (or the pseudogene TRBV3-2) and TRBJ2-5; 14 bases align to TRBD2. Material for sequencing was blood. The receptor's source is a man between 18 and 29 years old in good health. CDR3 sequence: CASSQAGLAGGTQETQYF. DNA for the CDR3: TGTGCCAGCAGCCAGGCCGGACTAGCGGGGGGCACCCAAGAGACCCAGTACTTC.